What follows are 30 T cell receptor beta chains derived from one specimen sequenced in a study of T cells in localized non-small cell lung cancer. TCRdb's copy holds only in-frame clones and misses some; the assay was immunoSEQ multiplex PCR. The profile covers roughly 34,000 clones, with just over 85% appearing a single time and around 3.9% taken by the ten largest. The sequenced sample was peripheral blood, obtained before any cancer treatment. The receptors stem from an older male donor with stage III lung adenocarcinoma.

The chain employs TRBV25-1 and TRBJ2-6; maybe TRBD1 (5 bases). With 8 bases removed from V and 2 bases from J, the gap between germline ends came to 7 bases. Germline CDR1 is MGHDK and CDR2 is SYGVNS. The CDR3 runs 13 residues. The CDR3 loop reads CASQGAGANVLTF. As DNA, the CDR3 is TGTGCCAGCCAGGGTGCTGGGGCCAACGTCCTGACTTTC.

The chain uses TRBV10-2 and TRBJ2-7; 10 bases map to TRBD1. The V gene end was trimmed by 8 bases and the J gene end by 3 bases; junction bases not matched to a gene: 13. Looked up from germline, CDR1 is WSHSY and CDR2 is SAAADI. The CDR3 loop spans 16 amino acids. In DNA, the CDR3 is TGCGCCAGCCAAGAATGGTCGGGACAGGGGATCTACGAGCAGTACTTC. It specifies CASQEWSGQGIYEQYF.

The chain joins TRBV7-8 to TRBJ1-1; 10 bases are a match to TRBD1. The length of the CDR3 is 16 residues. Per germline, CDR1 SGHVS and CDR2 FQNEAQ. J lost 1 base, V lost 5 bases, and 7 bases had no gene match. The CDR3 DNA reads TGTGCCAGCAGCCGCCGGGACAGGGGATCGAACACTGAAGCTTTCTTT. Translating it yields CASSRRDRGSNTEAFF.

The rearrangement joins TRBV5-1 to TRBJ1-5; no firm D call. V was cut by 0 bases and J by 7 bases, with 14 bases left in between. Germline V gene lookup returns CDR1 SGHRS and CDR2 YFSETQ. The CDR3 consists of 15 residues. The DNA of the CDR3 is TGCGCCAGCAGCTTGGAGGGAGGGAAAGGCCAGCCCCAGCATTTT. Translation gives CASSLEGGKGQPQHF.

The J gene is TRBJ1-2, the V gene TRBV6-1; possibly TRBD1 for D (6 bases). Trimming took 6 bases from V and 4 from J, leaving 12 bases between them. CDR3 length: 13 residues. Per germline, CDR1 MNHNS and CDR2 SASEGT. The CDR3 reads CASSERGAYGYTF. For the CDR3, the DNA is TGTGCCAGCAGCGAAAGGGGGGCCTATGGCTACACCTTC.

The count of this clone is one. V and J are TRBV19 and TRBJ1-4; D is unclear. The CDR3 is 16 amino acids. Trimming left V 4 bases short and J 1 base short, with 13 bases between. Per germline, CDR1 LNHDA and CDR2 SQIVND (reference sequence). As DNA, the CDR3 is TGTGCCAGTAGTAAGCCCGAAGGGAGAACTAATGAAAAACTGTTTTTT. Translated: CASSKPEGRTNEKLFF.

This chain joins TRBV11-2 and TRBJ2-7, with a tentative D call TRBD1 (5 bases). V shed 4 bases and J shed 3 bases, with 7 bases lying between them. Germline V CDR1 and CDR2: SGHAT, FQNNGV. CDR3 size: 12 residues. The CDR3 sequence is CASSSTDYEQYF. Here the CDR3 DNA reads TGTGCCAGCAGCTCGACAGACTACGAGCAGTACTTC. Full variable domain (remainder filled in from reference TRBV11-2 and TRBJ2-7): EAGVAQSPRYKIIEKRQSVAFWCNPISGHATLYWYQQILGQGPKLLIQFQNNGVVDDSQLPKDRFSAERLKGVDSTLKIQPAKLEDSAVYLCASSSTDYEQYFGPGTRLTVT.

This sequence joins TRBV5-1 and TRBJ1-2; 9 nucleotides agree with TRBD1. J was trimmed by 4 bases and V by 3 bases; bases with no gene match: 1. This CDR3 is 13 amino acids long. CDR1 and CDR2 from the germline V gene are SGHRS and YFSETQ. The chain's CDR3 is CASSSTGGYGYTF. In nucleotides, the CDR3 is TGCGCCAGCAGCTCGACAGGGGGCTATGGCTACACCTTC.

The chain carries TRBV18 and TRBJ2-5, with 13 positions matching TRBD2. This CDR3 region has 17 residues. Germline V CDR1 and CDR2: KGHSH, LQKENI. V lost 3 bases, J lost 2 bases, and 6 bases stayed unmatched. DNA for the CDR3: TGTGCCAGCTCACCGCGACTAGCGGGAGGCCCGCAAGAGACCCAGTACTTC. It is translated as CASSPRLAGGPQETQYF.

The chain couples TRBV6-1 to TRBJ1-2, with no clear D. The V end was cut by 2 bases, the J end by 8 bases, with 9 bases between. There are 12 residues in the CDR3. Germline CDR1 and CDR2: MNHNS and SASEGT. This CDR3 is CASSERYYGYTF. For the CDR3, the DNA is TGTGCCAGCAGTGAAAGGTATTACGGCTACACCTTC.

This chain joins TRBV14 and TRBJ2-2; D remains unclear. The germline V and J ends were trimmed by 8 bases and 7 bases, with 11 bases remaining between them. The germline V gene encodes CDR1 SGHDN and CDR2 FVKESK. The CDR3 extends over 12 amino acids. The CDR3 sequence: CASGLLGGELFF. As DNA, the CDR3 is TGTGCCAGCGGCCTATTAGGCGGGGAGCTGTTTTTT.

The chain employs TRBV7-8 and TRBJ2-2, with 8 bases identical to TRBD2. The J segment lost 1 base and the V segment lost 4 bases, leaving 8 bases of the junction unmatched. From germline, CDR1 is SGHVS and CDR2 FQNEAQ. The CDR3 is 17 residues long. CDR3 nucleotide sequence: TGTGCCAGCAGCTCCGTTTGGGCGGGAGGGAACACCGGGGAGCTGTTTTTT. This gives the protein CASSSVWAGGNTGELFF.

The chain has TRBV9 and TRBJ2-7; D is ambiguous. CDR3 size: 13 residues. CDR1 and CDR2 from the germline V gene are SGDLS and YYNGEE. Trimming took off 0 bases at V and 6 bases at J, with 10 bases between the two ends. The CDR3 region is CASSVAPGSEQYF. The CDR3, as DNA: TGTGCCAGCAGCGTAGCCCCAGGATCCGAGCAGTACTTC. Using reference TRBV9 and TRBJ2-7 for the parts outside the CDR3, the full variable domain is DSGVTQTPKHLITATGQRVTLRCSPRSGDLSVYWYQQSLDQGLQFLIQYYNGEERAKGNILERFSAQQFPDLHSELNLSSLELGDSALYFCASSVAPGSEQYFGPGTRLTVT.

The rearrangement uses TRBV25-1 and TRBJ1-4, with D possibly matching TRBD1 (5 bases). The CDR3 spans 14 residues. CDR1 is MGHDK, CDR2 SYGVNS, per germline. V was clipped by 6 bases and J by 7 bases, with 15 bases between them. The CDR3 DNA is TGTGCCAGCAGGACAGATGGGGTTTTTGAAAAACTGTTTTTT. It encodes CASRTDGVFEKLFF.

V and J are TRBV28 and TRBJ1-6; 9 nucleotides align to TRBD1. CDR1 and CDR2 (germline): MDHEN, SYDVKM. The CDR3 has 15 amino acids. V lost 5 bases, J lost 7 bases, and 6 bases stayed unmatched. CDR3 nucleotide sequence: TGTGCCAGCAGTCGGACAGGGGTAAAGAATTCACCCCTCCACTTT. Its translation is CASSRTGVKNSPLHF.

This clone was seen once. V usage is TRBV6-5 and J usage is TRBJ2-1, with TRBD2 identical over 9 bases. Germline V gene lookup returns CDR1 MNHEY and CDR2 SVGAGI. This CDR3 contains 15 residues. Trimming took 2 bases from V and 4 from J; bases not matched to a gene: 3. CDR3 region: CASSYASGVYNEQFF. CDR3 in DNA: TGTGCCAGCAGTTACGCTAGCGGGGTATACAATGAGCAGTTCTTC.

This chain uses TRBV28 with TRBJ1-3; the D gene is possibly TRBD1 (6 bases). From germline, CDR1 is MDHEN and CDR2 SYDVKM. CDR3 size: 17 residues. Trimming stripped 1 base from V and 8 bases from J, with 21 bases between. The chain's CDR3 is CASSLLGLLQGGDTIYF. The DNA of the CDR3 is TGTGCCAGCAGTTTATTGGGCTTGTTACAGGGAGGAGACACCATATATTTT. Full variable domain (missing parts from reference TRBV28 and TRBJ1-3): DVKVTQSSRYLVKRTGEKVFLECVQDMDHENMFWYRQDPGLGLRLIYFSYDVKMKEKGDIPEGYSVSREKKERFSLILESASTNQTSMYLCASSLLGLLQGGDTIYFGEGSWLTVV.

In its sample, this clone was seen once. The chain couples TRBV11-2 to TRBJ2-7; D remains unclear. Between the trimmed V and J ends, which lost 5 bases and 1 base, there was a span of 12 bases. CDR1 and CDR2 (germline): SGHAT, FQNNGV. This CDR3 has 14 amino acids. The CDR3 coding sequence is TGTGCCAGCAGCGCCCGTCCTATGTCCTACGAGCAGTACTTC. Protein: CASSARPMSYEQYF.

This chain links TRBV29-1 with TRBJ1-1; 9 nucleotides align to TRBD1. CDR1 is SQVTM and CDR2 is ANQGSEA in the germline V gene. Trimming at V came to 5 bases and at J to 1 base, leaving 8 bases not matched to a gene. The CDR3 has 15 amino acids. CDR3: CSVWDREKGNTEAFF. In DNA form, the CDR3 reads TGCAGCGTTTGGGACAGGGAGAAGGGGAACACTGAAGCTTTCTTT.

In regard to this clone: Distinct nucleotide sequences in the sample also encode this CDR3. V is TRBV7-9 and J is TRBJ2-7; D gene ambiguous. There are 14 residues in the CDR3. V shed 5 bases and J shed 0 bases, with 11 bases lying between them. Germline V lookup: CDR1 SEHNR, CDR2 FQNEAQ (reference sequence). In nucleotides, the CDR3 is TGTGCCAGCAGCCTGGGCACGGTCTCCTACGAGCAGTACTTC. This encodes CASSLGTVSYEQYF.

The V call is TRBV14, the J call TRBJ1-2; tentative D call: TRBD1 (6 bases). This CDR3 is built from 13 residues. The V and J ends lost 4 bases and 5 bases respectively, with 11 bases between them. The germline CDR1 and CDR2 sequences are SGHDN and FVKESK. The CDR3 sequence: CASSRQVYYGYTF. The CDR3 DNA reads as TGTGCCAGCAGCCGACAGGTTTATTATGGCTACACCTTC.

This chain connects TRBV6-5 to TRBJ2-1, with a weak D call TRBD2 (5 bases). The germline gives CDR1 MNHEY, CDR2 SVGAGI. The CDR3 runs to 13 residues. Trimming shortened V by 8 bases and J by 10 bases, and 18 bases separated the two germline ends. CDR3 bases: TGTGCCAGCGGGCACGGGCTAGCTCAAGAGCAGTTCTTC. Its protein is CASGHGLAQEQFF.

The chain is built from TRBV15 and TRBJ2-7; no clear D gene. Germline loops: CDR1 LNHNV, CDR2 YYDKDF (reference sequence). Trimming left V 0 bases short and J 4 bases short, with 13 bases between. CDR3 length: 15 amino acids. CDR3 residues: CATSRERVNGYEQYF. CDR3 bases: TGTGCCACCAGCAGAGAGCGAGTCAATGGATACGAGCAGTACTTC.

V and J are TRBV5-3 and TRBJ1-6; 10 nucleotides align to TRBD1. TRBV5-3 is reported as an ORF; its role is uncertain. J lost 5 bases, V lost 3 bases, and 5 bases had no gene match. The CDR3 has 16 residues. CDR3 protein: CARSYRDRGHNSPLHF. The CDR3 bases are TGTGCCAGAAGCTATCGGGACAGGGGACATAATTCACCCCTCCACTTT.

This clone was picked up a small number of times. CDR3 DNA sequence: TGTGCCAGCTCACCACCGGTGGGACATGCCGGGGAAGCTTTCTTT. Protein: CASSPPVGHAGEAFF. This chain connects TRBV18 to TRBJ1-1, with D perhaps TRBD1 (6 bases). This CDR3 spans 15 amino acids. The V gene's germline CDR1 is KGHSH and CDR2 LQKENI. Trimming cost V 0 bases and J 8 bases, with 16 bases left between them.

This sequence joins TRBV5-6 and TRBJ2-7; tentative D call: TRBD2 (5 bases). CDR3 length equals 17 residues. CDR1 and CDR2 (germline): SGHDT, YYEEEE. V was shortened by 6 bases and J by 2 bases, with 24 bases between the two germline ends. CDR3 residues: CASTISITGVRPYEQYF. CDR3 sequence (DNA): TGTGCCAGCACTATATCCATAACCGGGGTGAGGCCCTACGAGCAGTACTTC.

The chain couples TRBV5-1 to TRBJ2-1; D not certain. Germline V gives CDR1 SGHRS, CDR2 YFSETQ. Trimming took 7 bases from V and 6 from J, leaving 14 bases between them. The CDR3 length is 13 residues. Here the CDR3 DNA reads TGCGCCAGCCAGGACGAGTTGAGCAATGAGCAGTTCTTC. It translates to CASQDELSNEQFF.

The rearrangement links TRBV2 to TRBJ2-2; 7 bases line up with TRBD1. CDR1 and CDR2 from the germline V gene are SNHLY and FYNNEI. The trim removed 2 bases at V and 5 bases at J, leaving 5 bases unmatched. The CDR3 length is 15 residues. In nucleotides, the CDR3 is TGTGCCAGCAGTGAATTTGGACAGGAAACCGGGGAGCTGTTTTTT. It yields the protein CASSEFGQETGELFF.

V gene TRBV25-1 combines with J gene TRBJ2-1; D is ambiguous. The germline V and J ends were trimmed by 0 bases and 9 bases, with 12 bases remaining between them. The CDR3 sequence is 14 residues long. Germline CDR1 MGHDK, CDR2 SYGVNS. CDR3 amino acids: CASSEYPLSGEQFF. CDR3 DNA sequence: TGTGCCAGCAGTGAATACCCTCTCTCTGGTGAGCAGTTCTTC.

This clone was observed a handful of times. The V call is TRBV6-1, the J call TRBJ2-1; maybe TRBD2 (6 bases). The germline CDR1 and CDR2 sequences are MNHNS and SASEGT. This CDR3 spans 15 amino acids. Deletions cut 3 bases from V and 4 bases from J, with 13 bases between. The CDR3 sequence is CASSEGLGGYNEQFF. In DNA form, the CDR3 reads TGTGCCAGCAGTGAGGGACTTGGGGGATACAATGAGCAGTTCTTC.